The 13 T cell receptor beta chains given below trace back to one sample, sequenced in a study of CD8 T cells in Susac syndrome. When the RNA was reverse transcribed, random hexamers were used with an input of about 0.45 to 1 ug. In TCRdb, the immunoSEQ multiplex PCR reads were re-called with MiXCR into one record per CDR3 protein. The sample carries around 70,000 distinct CDR3 sequences, approximately 93% recorded once. What was sequenced was CD8+ T cells from PBMCs. The receptor set was obtained from a human donor with multiple sclerosis.

The rearrangement uses TRBV7-8 and TRBJ2-7, with 7 nucleotides matching TRBD2. V trimming: 1 base; J trimming: 1 base; junction bases outside the gene matches: 4. CDR3 length: 15 amino acids. Germline V gene lookup returns CDR1 SGHVS and CDR2 FQNEAQ. The CDR3 DNA follows: TGTGCCAGCAGCTTAGGGGGGGGTCGGTCCTACGAGCAGTACTTC. This encodes CASSLGGGRSYEQYF. The entire variable domain, with the rest obtained from reference TRBV7-8 and TRBJ2-7, is as follows: GAGVSQSPRYKVAKRGQDVALRCDPISGHVSLFWYQQALGQGPEFLTYFQNEAQLDKSGLPSDRFFAERPEGSVSTLKIQRTQQEDSAVYLCASSLGGGRSYEQYFGPGTRLTVT.

This chain connects TRBV9 to TRBJ1-3, with 8 nucleotides matching TRBD1. This CDR3 spans 16 amino acids. Per the germline V gene, CDR1 is SGDLS and CDR2 is YYNGEE. The J segment lost 2 bases and the V segment lost 4 bases, leaving 8 bases of the junction unmatched. In DNA form, the CDR3 reads TGTGCCAGCAGCCCTCCAGGGGGCACCGCTGGAAACACCATATATTTT. Amino acid sequence: CASSPPGGTAGNTIYF. The full variable domain, in which reference TRBV9 and TRBJ1-3 provide the parts outside the CDR3, is DSGVTQTPKHLITATGQRVTLRCSPRSGDLSVYWYQQSLDQGLQFLIQYYNGEERAKGNILERFSAQQFPDLHSELNLSSLELGDSALYFCASSPPGGTAGNTIYFGEGSWLTVV.

This rearrangement joins TRBV29-1 to TRBJ2-7; 10 nucleotides agree with TRBD2. Germline assignment: CDR1 SQVTM and CDR2 ANQGSEA. Trimming cost V 7 bases and J 3 bases; bases outside gene matches: 6. The CDR3 contains 13 residues. The CDR3 coding sequence is TGCAGCGCCCTGACTAGCGGGCGCTACGAGCAGTACTTC. Protein sequence: CSALTSGRYEQYF.

V gene TRBV6-6 combines with J gene TRBJ2-7, with a possible D match to TRBD1 (6 bases). V lost 6 bases, J lost 1 base, and 19 bases lay in between. This CDR3 is 16 amino acids long. The V gene's germline CDR1 is MNHNY and CDR2 SVGAGI (reference sequence). The CDR3 sequence: CASRPRTAKTSYEQYF. Here the CDR3 DNA reads TGTGCCAGCAGGCCCCGGACAGCCAAGACATCCTACGAGCAGTACTTC.

The V and J genes are TRBV4-1 and TRBJ2-1, with a possible D match to TRBD1 (6 bases). Trimming left V 4 bases short and J 2 bases short, with 12 bases between. Germline CDR1 MGHRA, CDR2 YSYEKL. This CDR3 contains 15 residues. For the CDR3, the DNA is TGCGCCAGCAGCCTCAATCAGGGGCCCTACAATGAGCAGTTCTTC. This gives the protein CASSLNQGPYNEQFF.

This chain uses TRBV25-1 with TRBJ1-5; D unresolved. The V and J ends lost 3 bases and 1 base respectively, with 10 bases between them. Germline CDR1 and CDR2: MGHDK and SYGVNS. CDR3 length: 15 residues. CDR3 sequence reads: CASSELGGSNQPQHF. CDR3 bases: TGTGCCAGCAGTGAGCTTGGAGGGAGCAATCAGCCCCAGCATTTT.

The rearrangement joins TRBV4-2 to TRBJ2-5; 16 bases are a match to TRBD2. Unmatched junction bases numbered 18, after V lost 4 bases and J lost 4 bases. The length of the CDR3 is 21 residues. CDR1 LGHNA and CDR2 YNFKEQ come from the germline V gene. DNA for the CDR3: TGTGCCAGCAGCCCTCCTACCTTCGGGACTAGCGGGGGGGCAGTGGGAGAGACCCAGTACTTC. Residues: CASSPPTFGTSGGAVGETQYF.

CDR3 residues: CASSPSGSLNTEAFF. CDR3 nucleotides: TGTGCCAGCAGCCCCTCGGGCAGTCTGAACACTGAAGCTTTCTTT. This rearrangement joins TRBV27 to TRBJ1-1, with D unclear. Germline V gives CDR1 MNHEY, CDR2 SMNVEV (reference sequence). The CDR3 has 15 amino acids. Trimming shortened V by 6 bases and J by 0 bases, and 14 bases separated the two germline ends.

This sequence joins TRBV12-3 or TRBV12-4 and TRBJ2-7; 10 bases line up with TRBD1. V lost 1 base, J lost 6 bases, and 3 bases stayed unmatched. This CDR3 contains 14 residues. The CDR3 DNA follows: TGTGCCAGCAGTTTAGGGGACAGGGGAGCCGAGCAGTACTTC. Amino acid sequence: CASSLGDRGAEQYF.

The V and J genes are TRBV7-8 and TRBJ2-3; 9 positions agree with TRBD2. V trimming: 5 bases; J trimming: 2 bases; junction bases outside the gene matches: 2. The V gene's germline CDR1 is SGHVS and CDR2 FQNEAQ. The CDR3 contains 14 residues. This CDR3 reads CASSRLADTDTQYF. The CDR3 nucleotides read TGTGCCAGCAGCCGACTAGCGGACACAGATACGCAGTATTTT. The full variable domain, rest sourced from reference TRBV7-8 and TRBJ2-3, is GAGVSQSPRYKVAKRGQDVALRCDPISGHVSLFWYQQALGQGPEFLTYFQNEAQLDKSGLPSDRFFAERPEGSVSTLKIQRTQQEDSAVYLCASSRLADTDTQYFGPGTRLTVL.

The chain joins TRBV7-9 to TRBJ1-2; 7 nucleotides line up with TRBD1. The germline V gene has CDR1 SEHNR and CDR2 FQNEAQ (reference sequence). There are 14 residues in the CDR3. The J segment lost 8 bases and the V segment lost 5 bases, leaving 11 bases of the junction unmatched. The CDR3 DNA reads TGTGCCAGCAGCCCTCTTGAGGGGGCTGGGGGCTACACCTTC. This translates into CASSPLEGAGGYTF.

Comments on this clonotype: Because the CDR3's place on the DNA is in doubt, the DNA is left out and the CDR3 is given as listed by TCRdb. This CDR3 reads CARIYRCNQPQHF. The chain is built from TRBV6-1 and TRBJ1-5. Including both end residues, the CDR3 is 13 amino acids long. The germline V gene has CDR1 MNHNS and CDR2 SASEGT.

This rearrangement joins TRBV27 to TRBJ2-1; TRBD2 matches at 12 bases. CDR3 length equals 19 residues. Germline lookup yields CDR1 MNHEY and CDR2 SMNVEV (reference sequence). Trimming removed 3 bases from V and 5 bases from J; junction bases left unmatched: 14. CDR3 residues: CASSFKVLAGGLPDNEQFF. Written as DNA, the CDR3 is TGTGCCAGCAGTTTCAAAGTACTAGCGGGAGGTCTGCCGGACAATGAGCAGTTCTTC.